These 20 T cell receptor beta chains originate from one sample sequenced in a study of cytomegalovirus exposure and HLA in healthy donors. 13 Jbeta primers and 60 Vbeta primers were used for the PCR. Assay: immunoSEQ multiplex PCR; the TCRdb copy retains only in-frame clones and omits some. This table has some 220,000 clones, 70% to 85% appearing once. The sequenced material came from PBMCs. The receptors shown here come from a woman in her thirties or forties in good health and CMV-seronegative.

The chain carries TRBV10-3 and TRBJ1-1, with TRBD1 as a possible D gene (5 bases). V lost 10 bases, J lost 3 bases, and 21 bases lay in between. This CDR3 has 15 residues. CDR1 and CDR2 (germline): ENHRY, SYGVKD. The CDR3 reads CATRFGQGFDTEAFF. The DNA of the CDR3 is TGTGCCACCAGATTCGGGCAGGGTTTCGACACTGAAGCTTTCTTT.

This chain links TRBV11-2 with TRBJ2-7; D perhaps matches TRBD1 (6 bases). From germline, CDR1 is SGHAT and CDR2 FQNNGV. The length of the CDR3 is 16 residues. Trimming took off 2 bases at V and 1 base at J, with 15 bases between the two ends. This CDR3 reads CASSLSWAGASYEQYF. CDR3 in DNA: TGTGCCAGCAGCTTATCGTGGGCAGGGGCTTCCTACGAGCAGTACTTC.

This clone has more than one count but fewer than ten. V gene TRBV28 combines with J gene TRBJ1-2; the D is unclear. CDR3 length: 12 residues. Germline V CDR1 and CDR2: MDHEN, SYDVKM. V shed 3 bases and J shed 8 bases, with 10 bases lying between them. CDR3 protein: CASSFGVGGYTF. The CDR3 bases are TGTGCCAGCAGTTTCGGGGTAGGGGGCTACACCTTC.

The chain combines TRBV6-1 with TRBJ2-2; D remains ambiguous. Germline assignment: CDR1 MNHNS and CDR2 SASEGT. This CDR3 is 14 amino acids long. The germline V and J ends were trimmed by 7 bases and 3 bases, with 12 bases remaining between them. The CDR3 DNA sequence: TGTGCCAGCACCGCGAAGCCCCACACCGGGGAGCTGTTTTTT. It codes for CASTAKPHTGELFF.

V is TRBV5-1 and J is TRBJ2-1, with 8 bases lining up with TRBD1. Germline V lookup: CDR1 SGHRS, CDR2 YFSETQ. The CDR3 runs 15 residues. J lost 2 bases, V lost 4 bases, and 5 bases had no gene match. This chain's CDR3 is CASSPGTGPYNEQFF. CDR3 nucleotide sequence: TGCGCCAGCAGCCCGGGGACAGGACCCTACAATGAGCAGTTCTTC.

The chain has TRBV30 and TRBJ1-1; no definite D call. The V and J ends lost 0 bases and 6 bases respectively, with 11 bases between them. This CDR3 is 13 amino acids long. The germline V gene encodes CDR1 GTSNPN and CDR2 SVGIG (reference sequence). CDR3 residues: CAWSVQYISEAFF. The CDR3 DNA sequence: TGTGCCTGGAGTGTACAATATATCTCTGAAGCTTTCTTT.

J is TRBJ1-6 and V is TRBV7-2, with 7 bases aligning to TRBD1. Per the germline V gene, CDR1 is SGHTA and CDR2 is FQGNSA. V gave up 1 base and J gave up 7 bases; unmatched junction bases: 7. The CDR3 is 16 residues long. The DNA of the CDR3 is TGTGCCAGCAGCTTAGAGGTAGGGGGCTTGAATTCACCCCTCCACTTT. Its protein is CASSLEVGGLNSPLHF.

This clone occurred a few times. The J gene is TRBJ2-1, the V gene TRBV6-1, with 7 bases lining up with TRBD2. CDR1 and CDR2 from the germline V gene are MNHNS and SASEGT. V lost 4 bases, J lost 4 bases, and 4 bases stayed unmatched. This CDR3 is 14 amino acids long. The CDR3 DNA sequence: TGTGCCAGCAGTGGACTAGCCCGATACAATGAGCAGTTCTTC. Translating gives CASSGLARYNEQFF.

V and J are TRBV10-2 and TRBJ2-7, with D maybe TRBD1 (6 bases). V was pared by 1 base and J by 5 bases, with 18 bases between. Germline V gene data show CDR1 as WSHSY and CDR2 as SAAADI. The CDR3 loop spans 16 amino acids. The CDR3 reads CASSELTGSPWDEQYF. CDR3 DNA sequence: TGCGCCAGCAGTGAGTTAACAGGGTCCCCCTGGGACGAGCAGTACTTC.

The chain recombines TRBV7-9 with TRBJ1-4; D perhaps matches TRBD1 (6 bases). The V gene's germline CDR1 is SEHNR and CDR2 FQNEAQ (reference sequence). The CDR3 covers 14 residues. Trimming took off 6 bases at V and 5 bases at J, with 13 bases between the two ends. CDR3 nucleotide sequence: TGTGCCAGCAGGGAATTACAGGGAAATGAAAAACTGTTTTTT. This translates into CASRELQGNEKLFF.

Details on this clone: Other DNA sequences within the sample encode an identical CDR3. The chain couples TRBV11-2 to TRBJ1-4, with a possible D match to TRBD1 (5 bases). The CDR3 length is 13 residues. The ends were cut back, 5 bases at V and 1 base at J, with 5 bases in the middle. From germline, CDR1 is SGHAT and CDR2 FQNNGV. In nucleotides, the CDR3 is TGTGCCAGCAGCAGGGGAACTAATGAAAAACTGTTTTTT. Translation gives CASSRGTNEKLFF.

The chain combines TRBV5-8 with TRBJ1-1; D may be TRBD1 (6 bases). The length of the CDR3 is 16 residues. Trimming removed 2 bases from V and 5 bases from J, with 19 bases in between. Germline V lookup: CDR1 SGHTS, CDR2 YDEGEE. CDR3 DNA sequence: TGTGCCAGCAGCTTCTACGTCGGTCCCCAGGGGACTGAAGCTTTCTTT. Translating it yields CASSFYVGPQGTEAFF.

This chain connects TRBV1 to TRBJ2-7; the table's D call of TRBD2 was not tested on the DNA. TRBV1 represents a pseudogene. The CDR3 is 12 residues long. The DNA for the CDR3 is TGCACCAGGGTTTTACGGGGTTACGAGCAGTACTTC. This sequence encodes CTRVLRGYEQYF.

This clone is a singleton in its sample. The J gene is TRBJ1-2, the V gene TRBV29-1; D possibly corresponds to TRBD1 (6 bases). V lost 1 base to trimming and J lost 12 bases, with 24 bases between them. This CDR3 is built from 15 residues. Per germline, CDR1 SQVTM and CDR2 ANQGSEA. DNA for the CDR3: TGCAGCGTTGAAGGAGAATCAGGGGCCTATGGAGGCCACACCTTC. This gives the protein CSVEGESGAYGGHTF. The full variable domain, completed using reference TRBV29-1 and TRBJ1-2, is SAVISQKPSRDICQRGTSLTIQCQVDSQVTMMFWYRQQPGQSLTLIATANQGSEATYESGFVIDKFPISRPNLTFSTLTVSNMSPEDSSIYLCSVEGESGAYGGHTFGSGTRLTVV.

This rearrangement joins TRBV9 to TRBJ1-2, with 9 bases lining up with TRBD1. The ends lost 3 bases at V and 8 bases at J; junction bases unmatched: 8. Per the germline V gene, CDR1 is SGDLS and CDR2 is YYNGEE. This CDR3 spans 14 amino acids. In DNA, the CDR3 is TGTGCCAGCAGCGAGGCCCCGGGACAGGGCGGCTACACCTTC. It encodes CASSEAPGQGGYTF.

The sample holds one count of this clone. The V call is TRBV5-1, the J call TRBJ2-1; 7 bases match TRBD2. The length of the CDR3 is 14 residues. Germline V CDR1 and CDR2: SGHRS, YFSETQ. The trim removed 0 bases at V and 9 bases at J, leaving 6 bases unmatched. For the CDR3, the DNA is TGCGCCAGCAGCTTGGCCGGACTAGGGTCTGAGCAGTTCTTC. Its translation: CASSLAGLGSEQFF.

The rearrangement links TRBV19 to TRBJ2-6; D is possibly TRBD1 (5 bases). CDR3 length equals 18 residues. V dropped 9 bases and J dropped 2 bases, with 23 bases sitting between them. The germline gives CDR1 LNHDA, CDR2 SQIVND (reference sequence). In DNA, the CDR3 is TGTGCCAGCCACACGGCCAGGGCAGGGTCGGCTGGGGCCAACGTCCTGACTTTC. Translating it yields CASHTARAGSAGANVLTF.

The chain uses TRBV7-8 and TRBJ2-1; TRBD2 matches 11 bases. Germline-derived CDR1 and CDR2 are SGHVS and FQNEAQ. CDR3 length: 15 residues. The ends lost 5 bases at V and 4 bases at J; junction bases unmatched: 4. The CDR3 loop reads CASSPLAGGYNEQFF. The CDR3 DNA sequence: TGTGCCAGCAGCCCGCTAGCGGGAGGATACAATGAGCAGTTCTTC.

This clone turned up a few times. The genes are TRBV7-9 and TRBJ2-7; 10 positions agree with TRBD1. CDR3 length: 14 residues. Looked up from germline, CDR1 is SEHNR and CDR2 is FQNEAQ (reference sequence). The trim removed 5 bases at V and 1 base at J, leaving 2 bases unmatched. Here the CDR3 DNA reads TGTGCCAGCAGCGGGACAGGGGAATCCTACGAGCAGTACTTC. It translates to CASSGTGESYEQYF.

In its sample, this clone was seen once. The V call is TRBV25-1, the J call TRBJ1-6; 8 nucleotides align to TRBD1. V gave up 9 bases and J gave up 7 bases; unmatched junction bases: 5. Per germline, CDR1 MGHDK and CDR2 SYGVNS. The CDR3 loop spans 13 amino acids. The CDR3 region is CASLDRGNSPLHF. CDR3 bases: TGTGCCAGTTTAGACAGGGGCAATTCACCCCTCCACTTT.